This T cell receptor (beta chain) was sequenced in a study of T cells in Graves' hyperthyroidism and ophthalmopathy. Diagnosing involved the use of clinical symptoms, serum thyroxine and TRAb, thyroid ultrasound and orbital computed tomography. V was clipped by 7 bases and J by 5 bases; unmatched bases: 13. This CDR3 region has 16 residues. The V gene's germline CDR1 is SGHTA and CDR2 FQGNSA. The investigators amplified TCR beta CDR3 regions from RNA transcripts. First-round RT-PCR targeting the TCR CDR3 was performed with the HTBI primer set. One entry per CDR3 protein results from TCRdb running MiXCR on the multiplex PCR reads. The repertoire holds 85,000 to 110,000 distinct CDR3 sequences, approximately 50% seen once, with about 25% in the top ten.

The receptor was isolated from a man aged 40-50 years with Graves' hyperthyroidism. Sequences were obtained from blood. The chain carries TRBV7-2 and TRBJ2-5; 10 nucleotides align to TRBD2. The CDR3 sequence is CASTPGLAGEMETQYF. The DNA of the CDR3 is TGTGCCAGCACCCCTGGGCTAGCGGGGGAAATGGAGACCCAGTACTTC.